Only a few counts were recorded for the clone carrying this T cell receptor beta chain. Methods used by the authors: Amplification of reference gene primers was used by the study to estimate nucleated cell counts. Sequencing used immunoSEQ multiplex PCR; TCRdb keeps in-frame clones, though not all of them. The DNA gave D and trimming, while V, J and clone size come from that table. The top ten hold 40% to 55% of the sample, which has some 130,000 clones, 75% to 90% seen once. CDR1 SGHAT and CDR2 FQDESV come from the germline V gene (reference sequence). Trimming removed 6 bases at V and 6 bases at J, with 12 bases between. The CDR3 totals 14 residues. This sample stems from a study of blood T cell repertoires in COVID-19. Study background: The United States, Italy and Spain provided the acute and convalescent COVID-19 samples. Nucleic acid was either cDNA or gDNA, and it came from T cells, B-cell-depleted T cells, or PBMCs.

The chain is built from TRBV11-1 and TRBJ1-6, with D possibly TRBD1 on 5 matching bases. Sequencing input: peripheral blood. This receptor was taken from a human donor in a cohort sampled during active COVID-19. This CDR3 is CASRRIRGNSPLHF. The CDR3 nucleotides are TGTGCCAGCAGACGAATTAGGGGTAATTCACCCCTCCACTTT.